Sequencing of this T cell receptor (beta chain) was carried out in a study of T-cell reconstitution after alpha-beta-depleted transplantation in children. General study findings and limits: Counts and diversity of T cells one year after transplant came mostly from newly produced T cells. The study reportedly traced alpha-beta T cells about two months after transplant to several hundred expanded graft clones. The origin of high day-60 TCRbeta diversity in some patients lay in surviving recipient T cells and thymic progenitors.

Preparation of the TCRbeta library used unique molecular identifiers. TCRdb analysed the PCR reads with MiXCR anew, one entry per CDR3 protein. Counted here are approximately 300,000 distinct CDR3 sequences, 11% occurring once; the ten biggest clones make up 23%. In germline, CDR1 is MGHRA, CDR2 YSYEKL. The germline V and J ends were trimmed by 1 base and 2 bases, with 5 bases remaining between them. CDR3 length: 13 amino acids. Points on this clonotype: What it recognizes is unknown.

This specimen consisted of peripheral blood, obtained 180 days after TCRalphabeta/CD19-depleted stem cell transplant. J is TRBJ1-2 and V is TRBV4-1; D is ambiguous. The clonotype originates from a male patient under 10 years old who had a stem cell transplant for chronic granulomatous disease, so the T cells may come from the graft donor. CDR3: CASSQVPNYGYTF. The DNA for the CDR3 is TGCGCCAGCAGCCAAGTGCCAAACTATGGCTACACCTTC.